This T cell receptor (beta chain) is drawn from a study of T cell responses to AZD1222 COVID-19 vaccine. Study conclusions and caveats: Spike was spanned by vaccine-associated CD4 TCRs, which were dominant at 160-218 and 743-854. Per reports, nearly half of all spike-specific TCRs target regions that are unmutated in variants.

V gave up 4 bases and J gave up 7 bases; unmatched junction bases: 5. CDR1 and CDR2 from the germline V gene are SGHRS and YFSETQ. The length of the CDR3 is 14 residues. Worth noting for this clone: Its specificity is not known.

Some clones are missing from TCRdb's copy, which holds only in-frame ones; the method was immunoSEQ multiplex PCR. The table records under 150,000 clones, roughly 88% of them present only once. The chain carries TRBV5-1 and TRBJ1-5; TRBD1 matches at 10 bases. The origin of this receptor is an adult in good health. Source: peripheral blood, taken on day 0 of AZD1222 vaccination. The CDR3, as DNA: TGCGCCAGCAGCCCCGGGACAGGGGCCCAGCCCCAGCATTTT. The encoded protein is CASSPGTGAQPQHF.